The clone carrying this TCR beta chain was seen more than once but under ten times. Both TRBC1 and TRBC2 were covered by a beta constant-region primer of two equimolar oligonucleotides. TCRdb redid the calling of the UMI-ligation and nested PCR reads with MiXCR, one entry per CDR3 protein. Among about 150,000 distinct CDR3 sequences listed, about a sixth were seen once. Between the trimmed V and J ends, which lost 4 bases and 1 base, there was a span of 14 bases. Germline V CDR1 and CDR2: SGHRS, YFSETQ. The CDR3 loop spans 15 amino acids. This sample is drawn from a study of naive and memory T cell subsets.

The sample was naive CD4+ T cells from blood. The receptor was derived from a human donor in good health. V usage is TRBV5-1 and J usage is TRBJ1-1; D is uncertain. CDR3 bases: TGCGCCAGCAGCCGGGAGCCAGGCACGAACACTGAAGCTTTCTTT. It yields the protein CASSREPGTNTEAFF.